In its sample, the clone carrying this T cell receptor (beta chain) was seen many times. The antigen remains unidentified. Measured with immunoSEQ multiplex PCR; TCRdb has only the in-frame clones, and not every one. This sample carries roughly 760,000 clones, less than 85% of them seen once, and the ten largest clones take under 2%. The CDR3 contains 17 residues. Trimming took 0 bases from V and 5 from J, leaving 16 bases between them. This sample was taken from a study of shared clonotypes between healthy human individuals. Background on the study: CD4 naive cells filled three plates per donor, CD4 memory three, CD8 naive two and CD8 memory one. Study-wide findings and caveats: A limitation of the genetic and exposure-history diversity represented arose from few donors.

The sequence derives from a woman aged 30 to 39 in good health. Source material: memory CD4+ T cells sorted from blood. The subset denotes: CD45RA-negative fraction. This sequence joins TRBV23-1 and TRBJ1-4; D may be TRBD1 (6 bases). TRBV23-1 carries the ORF label, with uncertain function. The DNA for the CDR3 is TGCGCCAGCAGTCAATCGATGGGGGCAGGAACGAATGAAAAACTGTTTTTT. Encoded protein: CASSQSMGAGTNEKLFF.